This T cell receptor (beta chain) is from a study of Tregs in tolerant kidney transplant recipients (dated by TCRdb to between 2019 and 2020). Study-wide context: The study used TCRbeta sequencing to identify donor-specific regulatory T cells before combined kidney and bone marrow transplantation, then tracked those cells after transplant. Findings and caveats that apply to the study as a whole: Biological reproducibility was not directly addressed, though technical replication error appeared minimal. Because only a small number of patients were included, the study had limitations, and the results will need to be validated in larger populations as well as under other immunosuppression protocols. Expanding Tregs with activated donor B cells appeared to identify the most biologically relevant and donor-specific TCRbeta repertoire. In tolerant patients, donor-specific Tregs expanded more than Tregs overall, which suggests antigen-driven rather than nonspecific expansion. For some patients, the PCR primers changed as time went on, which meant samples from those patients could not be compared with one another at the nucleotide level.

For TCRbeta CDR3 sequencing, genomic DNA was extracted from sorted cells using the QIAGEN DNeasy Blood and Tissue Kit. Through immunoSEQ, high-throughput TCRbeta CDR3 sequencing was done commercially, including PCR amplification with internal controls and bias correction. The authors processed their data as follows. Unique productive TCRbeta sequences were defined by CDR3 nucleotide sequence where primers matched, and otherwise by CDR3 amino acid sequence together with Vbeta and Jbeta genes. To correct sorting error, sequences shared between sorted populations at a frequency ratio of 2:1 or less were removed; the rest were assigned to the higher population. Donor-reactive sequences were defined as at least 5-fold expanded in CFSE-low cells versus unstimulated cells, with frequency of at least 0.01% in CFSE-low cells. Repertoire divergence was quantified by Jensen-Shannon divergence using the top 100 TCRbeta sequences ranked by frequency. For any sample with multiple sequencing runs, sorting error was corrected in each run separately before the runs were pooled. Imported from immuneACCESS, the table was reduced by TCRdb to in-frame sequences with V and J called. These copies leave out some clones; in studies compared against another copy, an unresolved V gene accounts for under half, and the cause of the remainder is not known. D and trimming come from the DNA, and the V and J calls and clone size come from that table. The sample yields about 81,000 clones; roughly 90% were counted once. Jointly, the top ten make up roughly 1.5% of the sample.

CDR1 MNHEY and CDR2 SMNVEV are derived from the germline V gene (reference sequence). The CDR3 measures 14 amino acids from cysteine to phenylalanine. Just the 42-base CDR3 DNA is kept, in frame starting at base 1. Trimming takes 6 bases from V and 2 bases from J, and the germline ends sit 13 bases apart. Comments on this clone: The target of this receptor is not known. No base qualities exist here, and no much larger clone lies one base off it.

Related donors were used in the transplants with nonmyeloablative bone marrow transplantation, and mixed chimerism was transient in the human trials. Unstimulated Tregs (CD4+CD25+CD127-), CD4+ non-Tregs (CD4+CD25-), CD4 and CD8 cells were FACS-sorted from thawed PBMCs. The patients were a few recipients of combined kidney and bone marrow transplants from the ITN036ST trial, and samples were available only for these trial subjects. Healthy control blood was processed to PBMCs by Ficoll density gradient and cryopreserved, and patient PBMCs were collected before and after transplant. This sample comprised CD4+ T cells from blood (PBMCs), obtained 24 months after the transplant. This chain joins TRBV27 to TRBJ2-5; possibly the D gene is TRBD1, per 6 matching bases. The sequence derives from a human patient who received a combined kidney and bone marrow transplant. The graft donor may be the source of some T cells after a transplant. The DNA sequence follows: TGTGCCAGCAGGAGGGACACCGGGCAAGAGACCCAGTACTTC. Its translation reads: CASRRDTGQETQYF.